This TCR beta chain was captured by sequencing in a study of technical replicates of blood from several donors. The CDR3 is made up of 16 amino acids. The germline V and J ends were trimmed by 4 bases and 4 bases, with 16 bases remaining between them. From germline, CDR1 is LNHDA and CDR2 SQIVND (reference sequence). Only in-frame clones appear in the TCRdb table, and some are missing; sequencing was by immunoSEQ multiplex PCR. This sample has under 85,000 clones, with around 87% found just once. This clonotype originated in a human donor in good health. Some clones in this sample may be carry-over from other donors' samples. Sequencing was done on a sample of PBMCs. V is TRBV19 and J is TRBJ2-2; the D gene is possibly TRBD2 (5 bases). CDR3: CASSTSSPRGTGELFF. The CDR3 DNA follows: TGTGCCAGTAGTACTTCTAGCCCCCGGGGCACCGGGGAGCTGTTTTTT.